Below are 18 T cell receptor beta chains sequenced from a single sample in a study of identical twins. Using its own MiXCR run on the 5' RACE reads, TCRdb lists one record per CDR3 protein. This sample has just under 550,000 distinct CDR3 sequences, with 13% to 15% found just once. The sample also formed part of further work on yellow fever vaccine responses in identical twins.

Sequenced input: CD4+ T cells sorted from blood. The receptor set was obtained from a young woman in good health.

This clonotype was seen only a few times. The gene calls are TRBV18 and TRBJ2-2; 8 nucleotides line up with TRBD2. CDR1 and CDR2 from the germline V gene are KGHSH and LQKENI. CDR3 length: 15 residues. V was clipped by 6 bases and J by 3 bases; unmatched bases: 6. The CDR3 here is CASSRGVSDTGELFF. Here the CDR3 DNA reads TGTGCCAGCTCGCGGGGGGTGTCGGACACCGGGGAGCTGTTTTTT.

This clonotype was seen repeatedly, ten times or more. This chain connects TRBV24-1 to TRBJ2-5; 7 nucleotides align to TRBD1. V shed 2 bases and J 4 bases; nucleotides not matched to a gene: 3. This CDR3 has 14 amino acids. Germline CDR1 is KGHDR and CDR2 is SFDVKD. The chain's CDR3 is CATSDSRQGETQYF. The CDR3 DNA reads TGTGCCACCAGTGATTCCCGACAGGGAGAGACCCAGTACTTC.

The V and J genes are TRBV4-2 and TRBJ1-4, with D possibly being TRBD1 (5 bases). This CDR3 contains 14 residues. V dropped 1 base and J dropped 7 bases, with 10 bases sitting between them. Looked up from germline, CDR1 is LGHNA and CDR2 is YNFKEQ. The CDR3 loop reads CASSQVQRGEKLFF. For the CDR3, the DNA is TGTGCCAGCAGCCAAGTTCAAAGGGGTGAAAAACTGTTTTTT.

This chain joins TRBV12-5 and TRBJ2-1, with D uncertain. The CDR3 is 15 amino acids. V lost 5 bases to trimming and J lost 3 bases, with 14 bases between them. The germline CDR1 and CDR2 sequences are LGHNT and FRNRAP. In DNA form, the CDR3 reads TGTGCTAGTGGTCTCCGTCGGTCCAACTACAATGAGCAGTTCTTC. Translated: CASGLRRSNYNEQFF. Complete variable domain (other parts from reference TRBV12-5 and TRBJ2-1): DARVTQTPRHKVTEMGQEVTMRCQPILGHNTVFWYRQTMMQGLELLAYFRNRAPLDDSGMPKDRFSAEMPDATLATLKIQPSEPRDSAVYFCASGLRRSNYNEQFFGPGTRLTVL.

The chain employs TRBV28 and TRBJ2-3; D not certain. V was clipped by 7 bases and J by 5 bases, with 19 bases between them. The length of the CDR3 is 15 residues. Germline assignment: CDR1 MDHEN and CDR2 SYDVKM. CDR3 DNA sequence: TGTGCCAGCAATATCGGTGCGACTGCTAGAGATACGCAGTATTTT. Translation gives CASNIGATARDTQYF.

The genes are TRBV19 and TRBJ2-1; D is unclear. CDR3 length equals 11 residues. V was trimmed by 1 base and J by 9 bases, leaving 4 bases between them. Germline CDR1 LNHDA, CDR2 SQIVND (reference sequence). CDR3 protein: CASSIGGEQFF. The CDR3 DNA follows: TGTGCCAGTAGTATAGGGGGTGAGCAGTTCTTC.

The CDR3 DNA sequence: TGTGCCAGCATAACAAGCGGGAGCCTCCTCACAGATACGCAGTATTTT. As protein: CASITSGSLLTDTQYF. J is TRBJ2-3 and V is TRBV6-7, with 8 bases aligning to TRBD2. TRBV6-7 is an ORF, and what it does is uncertain. This CDR3 contains 16 residues. The V and J ends lost 7 bases and 2 bases, in that order; junction bases with no gene match: 11.

In this sample, this clonotype turned up a few times. This chain uses TRBV14 with TRBJ2-1; D not resolved. Trimming shortened V by 4 bases and J by 6 bases, and 13 bases separated the two germline ends. Looked up from germline, CDR1 is SGHDN and CDR2 is FVKESK. The CDR3 contains 14 residues. The CDR3 loop reads CASSPHSAGNEQFF. In DNA form, the CDR3 reads TGTGCCAGCAGCCCACACAGCGCTGGCAATGAGCAGTTCTTC.

This clonotype has a count of ten or more. This chain connects TRBV5-1 to TRBJ2-1; possible D gene TRBD2, 5 bases. The CDR3 extends over 16 amino acids. V was clipped by 0 bases and J by 9 bases, with 19 bases between them. CDR1 is SGHRS and CDR2 is YFSETQ in the germline V gene. CDR3: CASSLAGGKVWGEQFF. CDR3 nucleotide sequence: TGCGCCAGCAGCTTGGCCGGAGGAAAAGTTTGGGGTGAGCAGTTCTTC.

Here the CDR3 reads CAIRNREMNTEAFF. As DNA, the CDR3 is TGTGCCATCAGGAACAGGGAAATGAACACTGAAGCTTTCTTT. The genes are TRBV10-3 and TRBJ1-1; D is possibly TRBD1 (6 bases). Trimming stripped 6 bases from V and 0 bases from J, with 11 bases between. The CDR3 is 14 residues long. Per the germline V gene, CDR1 is ENHRY and CDR2 is SYGVKD.

This clonotype was picked up a small number of times. The chain combines TRBV6-1 with TRBJ2-3; D remains unclear. CDR1 is MNHNS, CDR2 SASEGT, per germline. This CDR3 is built from 14 residues. Between the trimmed V and J ends, which lost 2 bases and 5 bases, there was a span of 11 bases. The CDR3 reads CASSEWVAVDTQYF. The DNA of the CDR3 is TGTGCCAGCAGTGAATGGGTAGCTGTAGATACGCAGTATTTT.

This chain joins TRBV4-1 and TRBJ2-5; 13 bases fit TRBD2. The CDR3 totals 16 residues. Germline CDR1 reads MGHRA; CDR2 reads YSYEKL. Trimming cost V 5 bases and J 5 bases; bases outside gene matches: 8. Here the CDR3 reads CASSATGLAGVETQYF. The CDR3 DNA is TGCGCCAGCAGCGCTACCGGACTAGCGGGAGTGGAGACCCAGTACTTC.

The chain has TRBV7-2 and TRBJ2-7, with D possibly TRBD2 on 6 matching bases. Germline lookup yields CDR1 SGHTA and CDR2 FQGNSA. Trimming removed 7 bases at V and 4 bases at J, with 20 bases between. The CDR3 covers 15 residues. This chain's CDR3 is CASNLDVAEWYEQYF. CDR3 sequence (DNA): TGTGCCAGCAATTTGGACGTAGCGGAGTGGTACGAGCAGTACTTC.

This clonotype occurred a few times. J is TRBJ1-2 and V is TRBV19; D is possibly TRBD1 (6 bases). Germline V lookup: CDR1 LNHDA, CDR2 SQIVND (reference sequence). The CDR3 is made up of 15 amino acids. The V gene lost 1 base and the J gene lost 4 bases, with 13 bases spanning the gap. The CDR3 region is CASSIARQGGYGYTF. CDR3 coding DNA: TGTGCCAGTAGTATAGCGCGACAAGGGGGCTATGGCTACACCTTC.

The chain recombines TRBV4-1 with TRBJ2-2; 7 positions match TRBD2. Germline V CDR1 and CDR2: MGHRA, YSYEKL. The CDR3 has 16 residues. Germline trimming cut 0 bases from V and 4 bases from J; bases unmatched to any gene: 5. CDR3 loop: CASSQETAGSTGELFF. Written as DNA, the CDR3 is TGCGCCAGCAGCCAAGAGACAGCGGGATCCACCGGGGAGCTGTTTTTT.

The CDR3 DNA sequence: TGTGCCAGCGGCGGGACAGGGCCCTCCTACGAGCAGTACGTC. Protein product: CASGGTGPSYEQYV. J is TRBJ2-7 and V is TRBV6-4, with 9 bases identical to TRBD1. Germline loops: CDR1 MRHNA, CDR2 SNTAGT. The J segment lost 0 bases and the V segment lost 8 bases, leaving 5 bases of the junction unmatched. The CDR3 has 14 residues.

The gene calls are TRBV7-9 and TRBJ1-3; 8 nucleotides agree with TRBD1. The germline V gene has CDR1 SEHNR and CDR2 FQNEAQ (reference sequence). Trimming removed 3 bases from V and 8 bases from J; junction bases left unmatched: 3. CDR3 length: 13 residues. CDR3 region: CASSFGQGDTIYF. CDR3 nucleotide sequence: TGTGCCAGCAGCTTCGGACAGGGTGACACCATATATTTT. Variable domain in full (rest from reference TRBV7-9 and TRBJ1-3): DTGVSQNPRHKITKRGQNVTFRCDPISEHNRLYWYRQTLGQGPEFLTYFQNEAQLEKSRLLSDRFSAERPKGSFSTLEIQRTEQGDSAMYLCASSFGQGDTIYFGEGSWLTVV.

This clonotype showed up many times. This chain uses TRBV5-1 with TRBJ2-3, with TRBD2 matching over 10 bases. Germline values: CDR1 SGHRS, CDR2 YFSETQ. With V trimmed by 4 bases and J by 1 base, 6 bases remained unmatched. This CDR3 comprises 16 residues. CDR3 DNA: TGCGCCAGCAGCCTCCCCGGGACTAGCGGCACAGATACGCAGTATTTT. Protein sequence: CASSLPGTSGTDTQYF.